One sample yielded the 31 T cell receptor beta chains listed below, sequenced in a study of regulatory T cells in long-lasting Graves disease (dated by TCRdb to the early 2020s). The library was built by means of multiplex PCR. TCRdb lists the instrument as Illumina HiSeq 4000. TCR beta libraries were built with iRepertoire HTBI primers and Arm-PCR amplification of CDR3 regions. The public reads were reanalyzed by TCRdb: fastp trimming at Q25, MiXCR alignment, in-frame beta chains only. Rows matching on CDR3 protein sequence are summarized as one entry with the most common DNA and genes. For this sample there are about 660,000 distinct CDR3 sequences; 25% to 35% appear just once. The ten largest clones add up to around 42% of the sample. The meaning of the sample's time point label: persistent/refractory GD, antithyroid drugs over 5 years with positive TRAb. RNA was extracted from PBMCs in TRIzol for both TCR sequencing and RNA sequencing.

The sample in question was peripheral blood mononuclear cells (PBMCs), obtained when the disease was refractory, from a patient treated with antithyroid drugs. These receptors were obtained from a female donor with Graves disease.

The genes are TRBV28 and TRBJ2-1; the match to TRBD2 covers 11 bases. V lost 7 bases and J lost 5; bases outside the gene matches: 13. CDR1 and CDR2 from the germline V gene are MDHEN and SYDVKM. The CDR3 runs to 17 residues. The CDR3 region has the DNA TGTGCCAGCACTATCGATAGCGGGAGGGGGGGTAACAATGAGCAGTTCTTC. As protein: CASTIDSGRGGNNEQFF.

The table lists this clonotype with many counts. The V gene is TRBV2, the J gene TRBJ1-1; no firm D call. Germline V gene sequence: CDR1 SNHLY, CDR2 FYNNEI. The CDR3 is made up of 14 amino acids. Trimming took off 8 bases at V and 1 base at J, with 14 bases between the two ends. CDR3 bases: TGTGCCAGCGCAATCGGGGTAGAGAACACTGAAGCTTTCTTT. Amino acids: CASAIGVENTEAFF.

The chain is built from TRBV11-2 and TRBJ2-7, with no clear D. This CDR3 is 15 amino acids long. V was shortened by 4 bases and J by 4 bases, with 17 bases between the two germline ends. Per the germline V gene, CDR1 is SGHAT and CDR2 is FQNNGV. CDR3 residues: CASSSEEGWLYEQYF. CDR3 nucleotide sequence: TGTGCCAGCAGCTCCGAGGAAGGGTGGCTTTACGAGCAGTACTTC.

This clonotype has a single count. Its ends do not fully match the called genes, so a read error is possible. CDR3 sequence: CACSDPGQPNYGYTF. The DNA for the CDR3 is TGTGCCTGCAGTGACCCGGGACAGCCTAACTATGGCTACACCTTC. This rearrangement joins TRBV6-1 to TRBJ1-2; 7 nucleotides line up with TRBD1. The germline CDR1 and CDR2 sequences are MNHNS and SASEGT. This CDR3 contains 15 residues.

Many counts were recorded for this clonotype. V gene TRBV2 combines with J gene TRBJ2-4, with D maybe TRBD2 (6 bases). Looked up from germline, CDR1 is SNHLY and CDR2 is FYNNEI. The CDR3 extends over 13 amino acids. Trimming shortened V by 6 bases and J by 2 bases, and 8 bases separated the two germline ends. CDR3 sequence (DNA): TGTGCCAGCAGACGGGACTCCAAAAACATTCAGTACTTC. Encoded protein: CASRRDSKNIQYF.

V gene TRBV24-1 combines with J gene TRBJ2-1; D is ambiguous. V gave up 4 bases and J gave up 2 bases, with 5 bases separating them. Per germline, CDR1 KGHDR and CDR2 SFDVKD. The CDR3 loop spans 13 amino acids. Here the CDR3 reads CATSEEPYNEQFF. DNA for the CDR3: TGTGCCACCAGTGAGGAGCCCTACAATGAGCAGTTCTTC.

CDR3 amino acids: CASSYRTGEKLFF. CDR3 coding DNA: TGTGCCAGCAGTTACCGGACAGGCGAAAAACTGTTTTTT. The chain carries TRBV6-5 and TRBJ1-4, with 7 bases identical to TRBD1. Germline V gives CDR1 MNHEY, CDR2 SVGAGI. There are 13 residues in the CDR3. After removal of 2 bases from V and 8 bases from J, the junction contained 2 bases not matched to a gene.

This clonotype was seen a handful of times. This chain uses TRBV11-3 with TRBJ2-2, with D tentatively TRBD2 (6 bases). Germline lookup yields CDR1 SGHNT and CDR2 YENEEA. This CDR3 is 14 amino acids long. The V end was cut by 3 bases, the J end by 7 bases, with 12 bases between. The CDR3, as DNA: TGTGCCAGCAGCTTGGAACAGCGGGTCGGGGAGCTGTTTTTT. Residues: CASSLEQRVGELFF.

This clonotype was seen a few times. CDR3 sequence (DNA): TGTGCCAGCAGCAAACGGACAGGCCCCGGGGAGTTCGACACCTTC. Translated: CASSKRTGPGEFDTF. The chain combines TRBV11-2 with TRBJ1-2, with 7 bases aligning to TRBD1. After removal of 5 bases from V and 12 bases from J, the junction contained 18 bases not matched to a gene. CDR1 is SGHAT, CDR2 FQNNGV, per germline. The CDR3 length is 15 residues. Combining the CDR3 with reference TRBV11-2 and TRBJ1-2 gives the whole variable domain EAGVAQSPRYKIIEKRQSVAFWCNPISGHATLYWYQQILGQGPKLLIQFQNNGVVDDSQLPKDRFSAERLKGVDSTLKIQPAKLEDSAVYLCASSKRTGPGEFDTFGSGTRLTVV.

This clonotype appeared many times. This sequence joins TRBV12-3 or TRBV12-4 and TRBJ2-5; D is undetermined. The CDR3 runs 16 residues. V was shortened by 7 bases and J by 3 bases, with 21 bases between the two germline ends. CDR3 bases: TGTGCCAGCAACCCGACAACTTTTGAAACTGAAGAGACCCAGTACTTC. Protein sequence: CASNPTTFETEETQYF.

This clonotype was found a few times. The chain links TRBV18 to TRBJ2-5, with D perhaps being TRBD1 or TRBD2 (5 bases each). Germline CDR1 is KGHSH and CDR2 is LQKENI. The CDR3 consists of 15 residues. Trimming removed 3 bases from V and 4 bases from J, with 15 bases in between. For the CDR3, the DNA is TGTGCCAGCTCACCTCTCGTCGGGGCCGGAGAGACCCAGTACTTC. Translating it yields CASSPLVGAGETQYF.

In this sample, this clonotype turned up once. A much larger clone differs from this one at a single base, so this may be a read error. The CDR3 nucleotides are TGTGCCAGTAGAGGGGGAGAGGAGACCCAGTACTTC. Protein product: CASRGGEETQYF. The chain is built from TRBV19 and TRBJ2-5, with D possibly matching TRBD1 (6 bases). From germline, CDR1 is LNHDA and CDR2 SQIVND (reference sequence). The CDR3 totals 12 residues. V lost 6 bases, J lost 5 bases, and 10 bases lay in between.

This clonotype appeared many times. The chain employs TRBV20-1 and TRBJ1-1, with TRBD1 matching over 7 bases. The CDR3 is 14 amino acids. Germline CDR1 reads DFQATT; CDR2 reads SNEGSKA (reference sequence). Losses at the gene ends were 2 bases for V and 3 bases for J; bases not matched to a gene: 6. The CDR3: CSARNPQGDTEAFF. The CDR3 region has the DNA TGCAGTGCTAGAAACCCGCAGGGGGACACTGAAGCTTTCTTT.

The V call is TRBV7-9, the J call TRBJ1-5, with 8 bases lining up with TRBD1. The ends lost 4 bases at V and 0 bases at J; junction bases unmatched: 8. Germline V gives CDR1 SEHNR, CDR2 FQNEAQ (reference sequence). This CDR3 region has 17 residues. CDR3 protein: CASSSTGGGDSNQPQHF. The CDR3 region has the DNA TGTGCCAGCAGCTCCACAGGGGGGGGAGATAGCAATCAGCCCCAGCATTTT. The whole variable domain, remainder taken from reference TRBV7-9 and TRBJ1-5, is DTGVSQNPRHKITKRGQNVTFRCDPISEHNRLYWYRQTLGQGPEFLTYFQNEAQLEKSRLLSDRFSAERPKGSFSTLEIQRTEQGDSAMYLCASSSTGGGDSNQPQHFGDGTRLSIL.

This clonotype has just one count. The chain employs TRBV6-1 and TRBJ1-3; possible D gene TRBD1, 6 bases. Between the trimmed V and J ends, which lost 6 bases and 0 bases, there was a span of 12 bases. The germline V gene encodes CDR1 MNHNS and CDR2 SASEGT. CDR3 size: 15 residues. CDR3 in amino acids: CASSWDTHSGNTIYF. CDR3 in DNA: TGTGCCAGCAGCTGGGACACCCACTCTGGAAACACCATATATTTT.

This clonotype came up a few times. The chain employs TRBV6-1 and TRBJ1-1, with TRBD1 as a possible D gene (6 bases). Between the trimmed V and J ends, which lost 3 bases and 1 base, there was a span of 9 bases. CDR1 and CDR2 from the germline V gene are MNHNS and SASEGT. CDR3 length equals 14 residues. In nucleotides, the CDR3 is TGTGCCAGCAGTGAGGGCAGGGGGAACACTGAAGCTTTCTTT. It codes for CASSEGRGNTEAFF.

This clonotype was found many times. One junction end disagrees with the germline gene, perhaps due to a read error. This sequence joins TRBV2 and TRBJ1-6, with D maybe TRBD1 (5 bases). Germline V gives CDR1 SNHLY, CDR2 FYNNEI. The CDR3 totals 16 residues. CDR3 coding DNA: TGTGCCAGCAGCGAAGCAGGGTCGGGGTATAATTCACCCCTCCACTTT. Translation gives CASSEAGSGYNSPLHF.

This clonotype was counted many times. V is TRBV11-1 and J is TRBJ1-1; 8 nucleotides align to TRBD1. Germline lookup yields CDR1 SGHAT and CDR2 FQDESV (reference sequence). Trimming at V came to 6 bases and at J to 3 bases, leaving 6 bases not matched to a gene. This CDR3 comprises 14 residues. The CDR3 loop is CASRFTGGYTEAFF. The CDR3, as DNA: TGTGCCAGCAGATTTACAGGGGGATACACTGAAGCTTTCTTT.

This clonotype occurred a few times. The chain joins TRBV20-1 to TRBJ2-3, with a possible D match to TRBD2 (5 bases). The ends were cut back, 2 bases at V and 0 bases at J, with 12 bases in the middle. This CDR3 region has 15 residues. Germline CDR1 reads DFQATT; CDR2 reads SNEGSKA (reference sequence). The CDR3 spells CSARTSGTSTDTQYF. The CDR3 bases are TGCAGTGCTAGAACCAGCGGAACTAGCACAGATACGCAGTATTTT.

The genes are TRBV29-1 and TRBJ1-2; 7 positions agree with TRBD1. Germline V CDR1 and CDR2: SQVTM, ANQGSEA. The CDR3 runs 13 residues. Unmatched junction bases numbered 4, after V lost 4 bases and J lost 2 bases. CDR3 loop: CSVGRQGNYGYTF. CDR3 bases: TGCAGCGTTGGCCGACAGGGCAACTATGGCTACACCTTC. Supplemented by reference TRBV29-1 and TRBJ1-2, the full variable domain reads SAVISQKPSRDICQRGTSLTIQCQVDSQVTMMFWYRQQPGQSLTLIATANQGSEATYESGFVIDKFPISRPNLTFSTLTVSNMSPEDSSIYLCSVGRQGNYGYTFGSGTRLTVV.

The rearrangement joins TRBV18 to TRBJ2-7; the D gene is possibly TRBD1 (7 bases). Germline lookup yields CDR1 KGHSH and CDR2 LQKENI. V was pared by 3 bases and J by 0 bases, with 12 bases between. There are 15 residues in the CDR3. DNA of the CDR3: TGTGCCAGCTCACCCAGGGGGGACATCTCCTACGAGCAGTACTTC. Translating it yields CASSPRGDISYEQYF.

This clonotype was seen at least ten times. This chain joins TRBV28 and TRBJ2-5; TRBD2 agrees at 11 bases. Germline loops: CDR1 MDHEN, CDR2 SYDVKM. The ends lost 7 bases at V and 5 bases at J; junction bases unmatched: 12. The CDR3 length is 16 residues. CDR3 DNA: TGTGCCAGCATCCTGACTAGCGGGGACCCCCAGGAGACCCAGTACTTC. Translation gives CASILTSGDPQETQYF.

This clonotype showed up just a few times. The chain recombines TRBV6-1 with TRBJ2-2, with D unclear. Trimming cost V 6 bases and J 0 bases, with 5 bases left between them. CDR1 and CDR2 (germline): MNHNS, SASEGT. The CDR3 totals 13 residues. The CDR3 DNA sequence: TGTGCCAGCAGGGCATCGAACACCGGGGAGCTGTTTTTT. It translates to CASRASNTGELFF.

This CDR3 reads CASSPPGQGTHEQYF. The CDR3 nucleotides are TGTGCCAGCTCACCACCGGGACAGGGTACCCACGAGCAGTACTTC. The chain joins TRBV18 to TRBJ2-7, with 9 bases identical to TRBD1. Trimming cost V 0 bases and J 5 bases; bases outside gene matches: 5. The CDR3 has 15 residues. Germline V CDR1 and CDR2: KGHSH, LQKENI.

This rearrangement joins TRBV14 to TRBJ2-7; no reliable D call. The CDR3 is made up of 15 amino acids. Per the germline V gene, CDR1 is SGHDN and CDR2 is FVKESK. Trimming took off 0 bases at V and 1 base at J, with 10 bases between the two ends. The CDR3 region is CASSQDLHGSYEQYF. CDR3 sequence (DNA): TGTGCCAGCAGCCAAGATCTTCATGGGTCCTACGAGCAGTACTTC.

Here the CDR3 reads CASSPPGGGELFF. The CDR3 DNA follows: TGTGCCAGCAGCCCTCCGGGGGGCGGGGAGCTGTTTTTT. The J gene is TRBJ2-2, the V gene TRBV7-3; 7 bases match TRBD2. Germline lookup yields CDR1 SGHTA and CDR2 FQGTGA. After removal of 5 bases from V and 7 bases from J, the junction contained 4 bases not matched to a gene. The CDR3 length is 13 residues.

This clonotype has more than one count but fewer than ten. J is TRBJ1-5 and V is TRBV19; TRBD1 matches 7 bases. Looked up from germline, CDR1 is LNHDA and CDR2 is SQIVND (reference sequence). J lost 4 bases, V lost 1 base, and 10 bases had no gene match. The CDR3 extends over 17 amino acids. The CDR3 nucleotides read TGTGCCAGTAGTATAGCGGGGGGTATGGGACAGAATCAGCCCCAGCATTTT. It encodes CASSIAGGMGQNQPQHF.

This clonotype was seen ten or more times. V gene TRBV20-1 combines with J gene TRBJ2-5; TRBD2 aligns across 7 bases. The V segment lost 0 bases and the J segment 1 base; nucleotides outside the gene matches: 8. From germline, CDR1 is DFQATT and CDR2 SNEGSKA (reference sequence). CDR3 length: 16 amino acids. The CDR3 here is CSARDLASGAQETQYF. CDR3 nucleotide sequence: TGCAGTGCTAGAGATCTGGCTAGCGGAGCCCAAGAGACCCAGTACTTC.

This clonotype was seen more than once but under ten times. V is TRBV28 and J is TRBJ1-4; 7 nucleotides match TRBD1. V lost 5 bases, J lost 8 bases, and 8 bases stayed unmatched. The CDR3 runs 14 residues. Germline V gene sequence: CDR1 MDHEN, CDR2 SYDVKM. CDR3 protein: CASSPVGTAEKLFF. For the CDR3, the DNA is TGTGCCAGCAGTCCGGTAGGGACAGCAGAAAAACTGTTTTTT. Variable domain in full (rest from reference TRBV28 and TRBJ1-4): DVKVTQSSRYLVKRTGEKVFLECVQDMDHENMFWYRQDPGLGLRLIYFSYDVKMKEKGDIPEGYSVSREKKERFSLILESASTNQTSMYLCASSPVGTAEKLFFGSGTQLSVL.

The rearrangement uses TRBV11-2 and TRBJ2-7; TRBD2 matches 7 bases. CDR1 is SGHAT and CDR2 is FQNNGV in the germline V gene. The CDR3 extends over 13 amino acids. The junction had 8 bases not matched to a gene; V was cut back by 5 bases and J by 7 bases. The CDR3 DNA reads TGTGCCAGCAGCCCCTGGAGGGGAGGGGAGCAGTACTTC. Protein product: CASSPWRGGEQYF.

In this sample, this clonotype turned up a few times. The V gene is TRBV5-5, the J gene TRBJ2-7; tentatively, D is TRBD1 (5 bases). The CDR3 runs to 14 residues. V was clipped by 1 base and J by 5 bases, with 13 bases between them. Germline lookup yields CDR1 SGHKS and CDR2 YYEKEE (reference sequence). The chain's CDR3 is CASSLQGINDEQYF. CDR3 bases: TGTGCCAGCAGCTTGCAGGGAATTAACGACGAGCAGTACTTC.